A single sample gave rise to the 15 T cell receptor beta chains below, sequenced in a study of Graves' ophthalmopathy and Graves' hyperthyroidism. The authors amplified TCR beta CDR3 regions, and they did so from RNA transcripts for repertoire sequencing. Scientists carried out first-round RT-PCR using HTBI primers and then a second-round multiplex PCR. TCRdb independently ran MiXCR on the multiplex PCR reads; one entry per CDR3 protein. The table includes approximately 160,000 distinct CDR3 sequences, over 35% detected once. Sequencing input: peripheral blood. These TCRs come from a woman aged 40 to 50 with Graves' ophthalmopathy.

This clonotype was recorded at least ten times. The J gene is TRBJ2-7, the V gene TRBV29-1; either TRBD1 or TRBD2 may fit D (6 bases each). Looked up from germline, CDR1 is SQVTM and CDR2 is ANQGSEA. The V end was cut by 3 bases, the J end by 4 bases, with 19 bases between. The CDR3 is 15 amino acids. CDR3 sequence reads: CSVEGPGAVTYEQYF. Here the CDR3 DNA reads TGCAGCGTTGAGGGCCCGGGGGCGGTGACATACGAGCAGTACTTC.

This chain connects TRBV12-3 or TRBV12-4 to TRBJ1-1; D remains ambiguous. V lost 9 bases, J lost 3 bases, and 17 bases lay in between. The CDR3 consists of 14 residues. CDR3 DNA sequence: TGTGCCAGAAGTGAAATTCATAGGGACACTGAAGCTTTCTTT. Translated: CARSEIHRDTEAFF.

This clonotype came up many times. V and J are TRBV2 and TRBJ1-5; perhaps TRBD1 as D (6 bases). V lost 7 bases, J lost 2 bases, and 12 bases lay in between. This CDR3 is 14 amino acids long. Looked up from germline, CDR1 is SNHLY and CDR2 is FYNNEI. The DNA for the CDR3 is TGTGCCAGCACCAAGGGGGAGGGCAATCAGCCCCAGCATTTT. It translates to CASTKGEGNQPQHF.

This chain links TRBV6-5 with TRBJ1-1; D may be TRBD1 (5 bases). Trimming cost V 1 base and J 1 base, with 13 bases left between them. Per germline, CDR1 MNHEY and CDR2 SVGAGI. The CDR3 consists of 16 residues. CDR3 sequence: CASSYLAGRANTEAFF. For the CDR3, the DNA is TGTGCCAGCAGTTACTTGGCAGGGCGGGCGAACACTGAAGCTTTCTTT.

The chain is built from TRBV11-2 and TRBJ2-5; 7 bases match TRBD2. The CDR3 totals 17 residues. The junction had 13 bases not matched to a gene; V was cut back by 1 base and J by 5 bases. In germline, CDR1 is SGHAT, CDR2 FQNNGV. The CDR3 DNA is TGTGCCAGCAGCTTAGGGGGAGGGTTAGCTACGCCGGAGACCCAGTACTTC. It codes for CASSLGGGLATPETQYF.

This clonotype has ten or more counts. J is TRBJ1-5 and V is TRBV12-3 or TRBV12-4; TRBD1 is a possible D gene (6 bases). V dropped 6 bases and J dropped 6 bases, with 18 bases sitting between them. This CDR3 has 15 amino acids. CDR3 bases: TGTGCCAGCAGGCGTCCGGGGGGGCCAGGTCAGCCCCAGCATTTT. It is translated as CASRRPGGPGQPQHF.

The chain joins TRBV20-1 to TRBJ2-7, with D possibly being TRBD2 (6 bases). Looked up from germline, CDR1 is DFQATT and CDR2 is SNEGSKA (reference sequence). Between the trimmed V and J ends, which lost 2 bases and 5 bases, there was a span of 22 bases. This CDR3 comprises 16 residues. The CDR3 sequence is CSARPSTSGVGDEQYF. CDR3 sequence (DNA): TGCAGTGCTAGACCCTCCACATCGGGAGTGGGAGACGAGCAGTACTTC.

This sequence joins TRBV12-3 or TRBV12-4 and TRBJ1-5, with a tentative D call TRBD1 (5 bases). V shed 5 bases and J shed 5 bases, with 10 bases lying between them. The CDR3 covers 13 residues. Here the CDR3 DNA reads TGTGCCAGCAGTCCAAACAGGTATCAGCCCCAGCATTTT. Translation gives CASSPNRYQPQHF.

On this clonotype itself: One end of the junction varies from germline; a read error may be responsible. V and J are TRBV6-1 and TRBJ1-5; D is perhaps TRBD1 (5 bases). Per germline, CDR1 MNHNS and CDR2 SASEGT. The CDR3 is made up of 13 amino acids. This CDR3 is CASRQDHNQTQHF. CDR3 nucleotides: TGTGCCAGCAGACAGGACCACAATCAGACCCAGCATTTT.

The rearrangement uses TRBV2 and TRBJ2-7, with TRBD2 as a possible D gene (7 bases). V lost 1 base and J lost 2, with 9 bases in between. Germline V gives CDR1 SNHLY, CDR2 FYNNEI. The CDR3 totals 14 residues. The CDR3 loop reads CASSEGGGAYEQYF. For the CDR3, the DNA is TGTGCCAGCAGTGAAGGGGGGGGCGCCTACGAGCAGTACTTC.

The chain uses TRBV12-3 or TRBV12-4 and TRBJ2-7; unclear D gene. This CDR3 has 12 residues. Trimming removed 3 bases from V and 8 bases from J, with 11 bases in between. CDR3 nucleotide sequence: TGTGCCAGCAGTTTTACCACCATCCAGCAGTACTTC. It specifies CASSFTTIQQYF.

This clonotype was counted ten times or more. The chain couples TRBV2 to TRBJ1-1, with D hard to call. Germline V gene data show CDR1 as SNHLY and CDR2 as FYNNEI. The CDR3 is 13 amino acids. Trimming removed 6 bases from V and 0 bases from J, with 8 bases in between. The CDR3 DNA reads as TGTGCCAGCAGGAGTCAAGTGAACACTGAAGCTTTCTTT. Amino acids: CASRSQVNTEAFF. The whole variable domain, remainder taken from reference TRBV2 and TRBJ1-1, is EPEVTQTPSHQVTQMGQEVILRCVPISNHLYFYWYRQILGQKVEFLVSFYNNEISEKSEIFDDQFSVERPDGSNFTLKIRSTKLEDSAMYFCASRSQVNTEAFFGQGTRLTVV.

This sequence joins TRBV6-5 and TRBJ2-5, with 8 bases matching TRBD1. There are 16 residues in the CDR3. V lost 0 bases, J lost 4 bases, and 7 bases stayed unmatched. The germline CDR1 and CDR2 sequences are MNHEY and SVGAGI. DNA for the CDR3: TGTGCCAGCAGTTACTCGACAGGGGAGGCTACAGAGACCCAGTACTTC. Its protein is CASSYSTGEATETQYF.

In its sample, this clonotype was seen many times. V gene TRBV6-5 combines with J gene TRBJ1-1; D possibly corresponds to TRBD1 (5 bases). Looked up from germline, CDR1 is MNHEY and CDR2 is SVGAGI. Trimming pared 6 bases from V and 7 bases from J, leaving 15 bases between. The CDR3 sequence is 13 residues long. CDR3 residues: CASRPGTESEAFF. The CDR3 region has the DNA TGTGCCAGCAGACCCGGGACGGAAAGTGAAGCTTTCTTT.

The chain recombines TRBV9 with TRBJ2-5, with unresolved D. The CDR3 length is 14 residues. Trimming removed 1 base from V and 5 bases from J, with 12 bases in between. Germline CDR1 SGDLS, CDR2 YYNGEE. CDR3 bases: TGTGCCAGCAGCGTATTAGGGCAGCTGGAGACCCAGTACTTC. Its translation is CASSVLGQLETQYF.